The 13 T cell receptor beta chains in this list originate from one sample, sequenced in a study of beta chain features in type 1 diabetes. Study outcomes and limitations: Moderate yet significant TCRB CDR3 shortening was seen in Type 1 diabetes patients in all four CD4+ subsets.

Expressed TCRB transcripts were sequenced, since all the RNA that had been isolated was reverse transcribed. Assay used: immunoSEQ multiplex PCR; TCRdb lists only in-frame clones, some missing. Of 120,000 or so clones in the sample, around a sixth are singletons; the top ten hold approximately 2.5%. For these receptors, no antigen is known. The sequencing input was central memory CD4+ T cells from blood. Receptor source: a man between 18 and 29 years old with type 1 diabetes.

In its sample, this clone was seen a few times. CDR3 in amino acids: CAWSGQGDQPQHF. CDR3 nucleotides: TGTGCCTGGAGTGGACAGGGGGATCAGCCCCAGCATTTT. The V call is TRBV30, the J call TRBJ1-5, with 9 nucleotides matching TRBD1. CDR1 is GTSNPN, CDR2 SVGIG, per germline (reference sequence). J lost 5 bases, V lost 1 base, and 0 bases had no gene match. The CDR3 is made up of 13 amino acids.

CDR3 coding DNA: TGTGCCAGCAGTGAAGGATTAATGGCAGATACGCAGTATTTT. It encodes CASSEGLMADTQYF. The chain couples TRBV25-1 to TRBJ2-3, with D hard to call. The V gene's germline CDR1 is MGHDK and CDR2 SYGVNS. The CDR3 sequence is 14 residues long. V gave up 2 bases and J gave up 4 bases, with 10 bases separating them. The whole variable domain, filled in from reference TRBV25-1 and TRBJ2-3, reads EADIYQTPRYLVIGTGKKITLECSQTMGHDKMYWYQQDPGMELHLIHYSYGVNSTEKGDLSSESTVSRIRTEHFPLTLESARPSHTSQYLCASSEGLMADTQYFGPGTRLTVL.

The V and J genes are TRBV2 and TRBJ1-6; no clear D. V was clipped by 3 bases and J by 10 bases, with 4 bases between them. This CDR3 has 11 amino acids. Germline V lookup: CDR1 SNHLY, CDR2 FYNNEI. The CDR3 nucleotides are TGTGCCAGCAGTGACGCCTCACCCCTCCACTTT. Translated: CASSDASPLHF.

The chain couples TRBV7-2 to TRBJ2-3, with D hard to call. CDR1 SGHTA and CDR2 FQGNSA come from the germline V gene. Between the trimmed V and J ends, which lost 7 bases and 0 bases, there was a span of 8 bases. The CDR3 spans 13 residues. CDR3 coding DNA: TGTGCCAGCACCGATGGGAGCACAGATACGCAGTATTTT. The encoded protein is CASTDGSTDTQYF.

This clone has only a few counts. V is TRBV6-6 and J is TRBJ1-2; D is unclear. The CDR3 has 11 residues. Trimming stripped 0 bases from V and 8 bases from J, with 4 bases between. Germline V CDR1 and CDR2: MNHNY, SVGAGI (reference sequence). CDR3 coding DNA: TGTGCCAGCAGTTACTCGAACGGCTACACCTTC. Protein product: CASSYSNGYTF.

The genes are TRBV7-6 and TRBJ2-1, with D maybe TRBD1 (6 bases). V dropped 5 bases and J dropped 6 bases, with 14 bases sitting between them. The CDR3 is 14 residues long. The germline gives CDR1 SGHVS, CDR2 FNYEAQ. This CDR3 is CASSITTGSNEQFF. The CDR3 bases are TGTGCCAGCAGCATTACTACAGGGAGCAATGAGCAGTTCTTC.

The J gene is TRBJ2-5, the V gene TRBV5-1; 8 bases fit TRBD2. V trimming: 2 bases; J trimming: 7 bases; junction bases outside the gene matches: 7. The germline gives CDR1 SGHRS, CDR2 YFSETQ. The CDR3 is made up of 14 amino acids. The CDR3 nucleotides read TGCGCCAGCAGCTTAAGCGGGGGAGGAGGGACCCAGTACTTC. Translating gives CASSLSGGGGTQYF.

This clone was detected only a few times. The rearrangement joins TRBV23-1 to TRBJ2-1; D is unclear. TRBV23-1 is marked as an open reading frame, function uncertain. V lost 0 bases to trimming and J lost 7 bases, with 22 bases between them. The CDR3 covers 18 residues. The CDR3 protein is CASSQSPPPQKAQNEQFF. The CDR3 region has the DNA TGCGCCAGCAGTCAATCCCCTCCCCCCCAGAAAGCACAGAATGAGCAGTTCTTC.

The chain carries TRBV7-2 and TRBJ2-5; 10 bases map to TRBD2. Germline loops: CDR1 SGHTA, CDR2 FQGNSA. The CDR3 has 15 residues. V shed 5 bases, J shed 5 bases, and the junction held 8 bases outside the gene matches. CDR3 residues: CASSTSGGALETQYF. CDR3 in DNA: TGTGCCAGCAGCACCAGCGGGGGGGCCCTGGAGACCCAGTACTTC.

Remarks on this clone: A much bigger clone sits one base away, suggesting this may be a read error. The rearrangement links TRBV5-8 to TRBJ2-1; the match to TRBD1 covers 9 bases. Trimming took 3 bases from V and 3 from J; bases not matched to a gene: 13. CDR3 length: 18 amino acids. The germline V gene encodes CDR1 SGHTS and CDR2 YDEGEE. CDR3 nucleotide sequence: TGTGCCAGCAGCTCCGACCGGGACAGGGAGGTAATCTACAATGAGCAGTTCTTC. It codes for CASSSDRDREVIYNEQFF.

The chain is built from TRBV6-1 and TRBJ1-5; D possibly corresponds to TRBD1 (5 bases). This CDR3 is 12 amino acids long. The germline gives CDR1 MNHNS, CDR2 SASEGT. V lost 6 bases, J lost 11 bases, and 14 bases lay in between. As DNA, the CDR3 is TGTGCCAGCAGGGAGACAGTGTCGGCCCAGCATTTT. Its translation is CASRETVSAQHF.

In its sample, this clone was seen a few times. J is TRBJ1-3 and V is TRBV28; D not resolved. Germline CDR1 is MDHEN and CDR2 is SYDVKM. The V gene lost 6 bases and the J gene lost 1 base, with 10 bases spanning the gap. This CDR3 spans 14 amino acids. CDR3 nucleotides: TGTGCCAGCAGCCTGACCAGTTCTGGAAACACCATATATTTT. Its translation: CASSLTSSGNTIYF. The full variable domain, rest sourced from reference TRBV28 and TRBJ1-3, is DVKVTQSSRYLVKRTGEKVFLECVQDMDHENMFWYRQDPGLGLRLIYFSYDVKMKEKGDIPEGYSVSREKKERFSLILESASTNQTSMYLCASSLTSSGNTIYFGEGSWLTVV.

Only a few counts were recorded for this clone. J is TRBJ1-3 and V is TRBV4-2; D uncertain. Germline CDR1 LGHNA, CDR2 YNFKEQ. CDR3 length equals 14 residues. V lost 1 base and J 8 bases, leaving 12 bases between the germline ends. CDR3 amino acids: CASSQGTGRDTIYF. CDR3 DNA: TGTGCCAGCAGCCAAGGAACGGGAAGGGACACCATATATTTT.